Sequencing of this T cell receptor beta chain was carried out in a study of CD8+ T cells in alopecia areata. As for the study in general: A regimen of oral tofacitinib, 5 to 10 mg twice daily, was given to treated patients. Points from the study as a whole: As there was one nonresponder, how baseline CD8+ expansion relates to response remains uncertain.

From germline, CDR1 is GTSNPN and CDR2 SVGIG (reference sequence). V was pared by 1 base and J by 6 bases, with 13 bases between. This CDR3 is built from 14 residues. Isolated RNA was reverse transcribed into cDNA used as the sequencing template. Clones were sequenced by immunoSEQ multiplex PCR, and TCRdb holds only the in-frame ones, with some missing. Altogether roughly 200,000 clones are present, 30% to 40% being singletons, with the ten largest covering 0.4% to 0.55%. As to treatment: oral pan-JAK inhibitor, 5-10 mg twice daily. Remarks on this clone: What it binds is unknown.

The V call is TRBV30, the J call TRBJ2-1; unclear D gene. This receptor was obtained from a human donor with alopecia areata. Sequenced material: CD4+ T cells sorted from blood, taken between weeks 30 and 35, from a patient treated with tofacitinib. For the CDR3, the DNA is TGTGCCTGGAGTGAACAGAATTCATCCAATGAGCAGTTCTTC. It codes for CAWSEQNSSNEQFF.